Reported below is one TCR beta chain. Its antigen is unknown. The record originates from a study of blood T cells in healthy people across ages. Study-level points and caveats: When set beside aged donors, long-lived donors presented more naive CD4+ cells and higher diversity.

The authors ran a second PCR of roughly 6 to 12 cycles using a sample-barcoded 5' primer and a J-beta primer mix. Tags on each cDNA molecule came from a template-switch adaptor with 12 random nucleotides. TCRdb used MiXCR to reprocess the 5' RACE reads, holding one entry per CDR3 protein. This sample yields 910,000 or so distinct CDR3 sequences, of which approximately 50% are seen a single time; over 20% belongs to the top ten. This CDR3 is 14 amino acids long. CDR1 and CDR2 (germline): DFQATT, SNEGSKA (reference sequence). The J gene is TRBJ2-1, the V gene TRBV20-1; TRBD2 is a possible D gene (6 bases). The end of the DNA is better explained by TRBJ2-7, so the J call may be wrong. The TCR originated in a woman aged 60-75 years in good health. Material: blood. CDR3 sequence (DNA): TGCAGTGCCACTAGGGAGGTCTTCCGCAATGAGCAGTACTTC. Amino acid sequence: CSATREVFRNEQYF.